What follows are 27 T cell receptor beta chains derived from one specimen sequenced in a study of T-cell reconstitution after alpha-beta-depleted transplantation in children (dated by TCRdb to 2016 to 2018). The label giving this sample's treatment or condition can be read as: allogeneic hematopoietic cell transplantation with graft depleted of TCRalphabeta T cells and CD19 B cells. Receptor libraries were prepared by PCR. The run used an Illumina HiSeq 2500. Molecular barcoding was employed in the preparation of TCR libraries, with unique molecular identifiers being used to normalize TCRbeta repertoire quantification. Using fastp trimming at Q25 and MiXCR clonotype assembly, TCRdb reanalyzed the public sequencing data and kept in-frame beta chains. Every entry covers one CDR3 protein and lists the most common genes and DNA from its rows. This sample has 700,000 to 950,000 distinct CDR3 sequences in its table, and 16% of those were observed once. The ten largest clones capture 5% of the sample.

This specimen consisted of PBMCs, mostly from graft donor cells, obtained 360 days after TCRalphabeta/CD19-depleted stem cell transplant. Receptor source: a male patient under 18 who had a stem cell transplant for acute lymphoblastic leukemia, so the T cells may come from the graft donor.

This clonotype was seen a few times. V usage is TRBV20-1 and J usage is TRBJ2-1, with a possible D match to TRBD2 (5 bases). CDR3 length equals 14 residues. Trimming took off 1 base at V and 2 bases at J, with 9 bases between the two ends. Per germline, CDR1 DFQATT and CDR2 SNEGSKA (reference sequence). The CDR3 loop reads CSARGGGAYNEQFF. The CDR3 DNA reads TGCAGTGCTAGAGGTGGAGGAGCCTACAATGAGCAGTTCTTC.

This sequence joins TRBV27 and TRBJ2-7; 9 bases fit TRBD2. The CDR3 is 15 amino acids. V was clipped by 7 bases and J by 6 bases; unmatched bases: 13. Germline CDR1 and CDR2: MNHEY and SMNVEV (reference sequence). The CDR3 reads CASTVHLAGRVEQYF. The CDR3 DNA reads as TGTGCCAGCACCGTCCATCTAGCGGGAAGGGTCGAGCAGTACTTC.

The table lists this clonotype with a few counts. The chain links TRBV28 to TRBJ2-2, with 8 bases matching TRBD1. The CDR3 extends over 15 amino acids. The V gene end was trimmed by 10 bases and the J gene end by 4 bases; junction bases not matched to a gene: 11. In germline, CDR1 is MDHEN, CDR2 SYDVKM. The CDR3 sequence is CAIKQGGGGTGELFF. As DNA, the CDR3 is TGTGCCATAAAACAGGGGGGAGGAGGCACCGGGGAGCTGTTTTTT.

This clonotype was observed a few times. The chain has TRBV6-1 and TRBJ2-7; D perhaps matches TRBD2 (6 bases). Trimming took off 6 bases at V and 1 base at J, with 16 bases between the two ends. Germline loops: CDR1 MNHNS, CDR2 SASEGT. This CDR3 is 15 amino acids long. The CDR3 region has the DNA TGTGCCAGCAGCCGCCACGGCGGGATTTCCTACGAGCAGTACTTC. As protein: CASSRHGGISYEQYF.

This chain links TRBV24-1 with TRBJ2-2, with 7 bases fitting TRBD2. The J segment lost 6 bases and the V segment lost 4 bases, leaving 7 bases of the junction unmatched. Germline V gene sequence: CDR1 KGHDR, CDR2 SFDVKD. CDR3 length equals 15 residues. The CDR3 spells CATSDSSGMAGELFF. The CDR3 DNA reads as TGTGCCACCAGTGACTCGAGCGGGATGGCCGGGGAGCTGTTTTTT.

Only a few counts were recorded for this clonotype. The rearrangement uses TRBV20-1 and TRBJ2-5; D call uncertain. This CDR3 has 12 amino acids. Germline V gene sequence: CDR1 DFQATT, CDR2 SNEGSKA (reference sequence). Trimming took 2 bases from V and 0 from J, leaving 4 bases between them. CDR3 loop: CSARRNQETQYF. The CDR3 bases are TGCAGTGCTAGAAGAAACCAAGAGACCCAGTACTTC.

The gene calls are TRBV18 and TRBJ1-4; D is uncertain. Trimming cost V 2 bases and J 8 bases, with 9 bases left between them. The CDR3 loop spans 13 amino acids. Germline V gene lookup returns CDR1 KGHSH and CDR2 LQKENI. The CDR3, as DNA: TGTGCCAGCTCACCAATCCAGCGAGAAAAACTGTTTTTT. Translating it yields CASSPIQREKLFF.

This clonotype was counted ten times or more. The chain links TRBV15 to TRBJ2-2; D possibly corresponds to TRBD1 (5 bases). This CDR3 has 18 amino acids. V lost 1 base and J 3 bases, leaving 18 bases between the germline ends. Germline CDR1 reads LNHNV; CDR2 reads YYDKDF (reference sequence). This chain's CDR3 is CATSRVRGTDEDTGELFF. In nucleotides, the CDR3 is TGTGCCACCAGCAGAGTAAGGGGCACAGATGAGGACACCGGGGAGCTGTTTTTT.

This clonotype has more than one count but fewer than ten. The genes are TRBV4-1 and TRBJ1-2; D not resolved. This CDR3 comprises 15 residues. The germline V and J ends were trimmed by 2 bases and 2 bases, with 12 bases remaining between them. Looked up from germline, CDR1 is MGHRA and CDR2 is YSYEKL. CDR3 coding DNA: TGCGCCAGCAGCCAACCTCCAGACGGGAACTATGGCTACACCTTC. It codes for CASSQPPDGNYGYTF.

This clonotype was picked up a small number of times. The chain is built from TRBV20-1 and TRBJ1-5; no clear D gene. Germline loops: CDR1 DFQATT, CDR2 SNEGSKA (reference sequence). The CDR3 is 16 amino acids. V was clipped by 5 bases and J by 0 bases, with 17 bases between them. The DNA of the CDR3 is TGCAGTGCTGGGGTCGCCCGTGCGTATAGCAATCAGCCCCAGCATTTT. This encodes CSAGVARAYSNQPQHF.

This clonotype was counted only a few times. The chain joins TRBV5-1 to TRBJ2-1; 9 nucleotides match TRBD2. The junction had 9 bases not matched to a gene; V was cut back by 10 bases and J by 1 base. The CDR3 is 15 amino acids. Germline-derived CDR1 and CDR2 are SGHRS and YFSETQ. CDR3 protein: CAVGSGRGSYNEQFF. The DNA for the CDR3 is TGCGCCGTGGGTAGCGGGAGAGGGTCCTACAATGAGCAGTTCTTC.

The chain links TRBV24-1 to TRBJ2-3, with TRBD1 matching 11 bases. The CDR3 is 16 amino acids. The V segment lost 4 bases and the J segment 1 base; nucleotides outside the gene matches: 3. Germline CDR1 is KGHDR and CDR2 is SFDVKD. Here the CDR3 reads CATSDWTGGRTDTQYF. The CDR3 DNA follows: TGTGCCACCAGTGACTGGACAGGGGGCCGCACAGATACGCAGTATTTT.

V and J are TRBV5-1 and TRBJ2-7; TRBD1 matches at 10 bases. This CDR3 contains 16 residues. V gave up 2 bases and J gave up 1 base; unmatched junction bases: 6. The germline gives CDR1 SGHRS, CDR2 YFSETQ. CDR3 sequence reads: CASSFTGTGASYEQYF. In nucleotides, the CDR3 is TGCGCCAGCAGCTTCACGGGGACAGGGGCGTCCTACGAGCAGTACTTC.

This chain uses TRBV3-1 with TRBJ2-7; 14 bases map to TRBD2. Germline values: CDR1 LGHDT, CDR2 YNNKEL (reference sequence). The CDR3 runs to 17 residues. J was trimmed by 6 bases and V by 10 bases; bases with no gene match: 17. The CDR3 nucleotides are TGTGCCACCTCCCAAGTAGGTGGGACTAGCGGGAGTGTCGAGCAGTACTTC. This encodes CATSQVGGTSGSVEQYF.

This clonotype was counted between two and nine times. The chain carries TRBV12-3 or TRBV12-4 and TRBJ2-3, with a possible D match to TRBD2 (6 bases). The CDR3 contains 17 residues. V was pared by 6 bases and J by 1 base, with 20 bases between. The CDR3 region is CASRPGLGVNGTDTQYF. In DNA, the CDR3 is TGTGCCAGCAGACCGGGACTTGGTGTTAACGGCACAGATACGCAGTATTTT.

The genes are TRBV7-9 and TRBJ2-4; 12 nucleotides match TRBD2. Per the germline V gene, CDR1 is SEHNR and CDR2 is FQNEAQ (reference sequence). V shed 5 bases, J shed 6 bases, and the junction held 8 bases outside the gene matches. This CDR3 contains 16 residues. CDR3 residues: CASSRTSGTPRNIQYF. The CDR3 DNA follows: TGTGCCAGCAGCCGGACTAGCGGGACACCTCGAAACATTCAGTACTTC.

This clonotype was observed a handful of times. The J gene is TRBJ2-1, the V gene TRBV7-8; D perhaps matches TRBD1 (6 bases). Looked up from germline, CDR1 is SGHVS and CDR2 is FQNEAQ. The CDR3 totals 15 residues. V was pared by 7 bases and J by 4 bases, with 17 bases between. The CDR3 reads CASNADRWKYNEQFF. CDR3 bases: TGTGCCAGCAACGCCGACAGGTGGAAGTACAATGAGCAGTTCTTC.

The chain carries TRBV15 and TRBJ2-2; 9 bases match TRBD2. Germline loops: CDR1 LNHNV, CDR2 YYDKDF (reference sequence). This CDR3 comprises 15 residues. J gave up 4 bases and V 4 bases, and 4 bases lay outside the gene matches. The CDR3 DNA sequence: TGTGCCACCAGCACCAGACTAGCGGTCACCGGGGAGCTGTTTTTT. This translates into CATSTRLAVTGELFF.

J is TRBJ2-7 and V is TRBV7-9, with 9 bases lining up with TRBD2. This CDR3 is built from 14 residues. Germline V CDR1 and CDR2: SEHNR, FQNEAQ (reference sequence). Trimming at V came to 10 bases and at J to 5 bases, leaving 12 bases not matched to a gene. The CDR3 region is CATFPPAGGHEQYF. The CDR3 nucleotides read TGTGCCACCTTTCCCCCAGCGGGAGGTCACGAGCAGTACTTC.

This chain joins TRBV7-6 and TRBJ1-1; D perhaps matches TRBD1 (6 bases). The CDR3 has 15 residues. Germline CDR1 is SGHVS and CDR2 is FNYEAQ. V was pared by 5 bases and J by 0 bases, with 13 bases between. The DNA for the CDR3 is TGTGCCAGCAGCCAACTGGACAGTTTGAACACTGAAGCTTTCTTT. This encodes CASSQLDSLNTEAFF.

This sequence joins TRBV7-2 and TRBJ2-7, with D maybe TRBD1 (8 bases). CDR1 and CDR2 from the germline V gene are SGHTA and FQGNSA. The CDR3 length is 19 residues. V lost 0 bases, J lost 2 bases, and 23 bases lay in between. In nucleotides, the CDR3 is TGTGCCAGCAGCTTAGCGCCAGGGGGCATCGGTCTAGCGGCCTACGAGCAGTACTTC. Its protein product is CASSLAPGGIGLAAYEQYF.

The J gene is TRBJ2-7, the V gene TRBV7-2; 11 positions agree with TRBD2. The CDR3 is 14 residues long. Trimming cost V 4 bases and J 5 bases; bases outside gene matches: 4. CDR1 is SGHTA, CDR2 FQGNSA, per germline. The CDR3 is CASSSSGRSHEQYF. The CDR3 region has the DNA TGTGCCAGCAGCTCTAGCGGGAGGTCCCACGAGCAGTACTTC.

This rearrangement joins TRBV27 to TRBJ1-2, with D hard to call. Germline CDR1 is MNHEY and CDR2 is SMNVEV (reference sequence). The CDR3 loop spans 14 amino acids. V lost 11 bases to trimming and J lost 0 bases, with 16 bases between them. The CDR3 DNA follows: TGTGCCCGGGCGGCCGCAGGTTCTAACTATGGCTACACCTTC. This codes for CARAAAGSNYGYTF.

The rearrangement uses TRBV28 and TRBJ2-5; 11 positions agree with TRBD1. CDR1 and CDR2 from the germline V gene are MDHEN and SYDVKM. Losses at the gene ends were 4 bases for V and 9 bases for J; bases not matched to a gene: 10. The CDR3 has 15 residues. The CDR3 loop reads CASSWPGQGEVAQYF. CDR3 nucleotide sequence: TGTGCCAGCAGTTGGCCGGGACAGGGGGAGGTGGCCCAGTACTTC.

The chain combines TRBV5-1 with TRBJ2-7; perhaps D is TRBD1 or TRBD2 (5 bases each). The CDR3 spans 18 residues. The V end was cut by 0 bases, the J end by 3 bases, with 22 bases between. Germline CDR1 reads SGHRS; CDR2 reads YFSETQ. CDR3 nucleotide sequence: TGCGCCAGCAGCTTGGAGTCCCCTTACGAGGGGATTATCTACGAGCAGTACTTC. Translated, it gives CASSLESPYEGIIYEQYF. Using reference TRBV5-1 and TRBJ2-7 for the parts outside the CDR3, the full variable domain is KAGVTQTPRYLIKTRGQQVTLSCSPISGHRSVSWYQQTPGQGLQFLFEYFSETQRNKGNFPGRFSGRQFSNSRSEMNVSTLELGDSALYLCASSLESPYEGIIYEQYFGPGTRLTVT.

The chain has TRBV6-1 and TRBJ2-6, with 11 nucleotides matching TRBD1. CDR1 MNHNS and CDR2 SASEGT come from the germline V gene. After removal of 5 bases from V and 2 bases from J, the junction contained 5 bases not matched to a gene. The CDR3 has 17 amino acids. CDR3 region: CASSRGQGAPGANVLTF. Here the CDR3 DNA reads TGTGCCAGCAGTAGAGGACAGGGGGCGCCTGGGGCCAACGTCCTGACTTTC.

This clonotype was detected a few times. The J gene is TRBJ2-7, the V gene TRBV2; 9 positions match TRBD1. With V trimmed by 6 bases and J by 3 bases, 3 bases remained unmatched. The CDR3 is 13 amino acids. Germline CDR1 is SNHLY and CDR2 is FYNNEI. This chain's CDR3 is CASRGDRDYEQYF. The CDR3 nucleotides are TGTGCCAGCAGAGGGGACAGGGACTACGAGCAGTACTTC. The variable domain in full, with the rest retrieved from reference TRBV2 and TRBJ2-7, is EPEVTQTPSHQVTQMGQEVILRCVPISNHLYFYWYRQILGQKVEFLVSFYNNEISEKSEIFDDQFSVERPDGSNFTLKIRSTKLEDSAMYFCASRGDRDYEQYFGPGTRLTVT.